This T cell receptor beta chain was recorded in a study of blood T cell repertoires in COVID-19. Overall study: In each case, the material was cDNA or gDNA derived from T cells, B-cell-depleted T cells, or PBMCs.

Authors' processing steps: Reference gene primers were amplified, and this amplification served to estimate nucleated cell counts. TCRdb's table, derived via immunoSEQ multiplex PCR, lists solely in-frame clones and lacks some. V and J calls and clone size come straight from that table; D and trimming were deduced from the DNA. The sample contains around 300,000 clones, 86% of which appear only once. The CDR3 spans 15 residues. V dropped 1 base and J dropped 6; count of bases not matched to a gene: 3. The V gene's germline CDR1 is SGHTA and CDR2 FQGNSA. The receptor was isolated from a woman aged 25 to 39 with active or convalescent COVID-19. The V and J genes are TRBV7-2 and TRBJ2-1; 10 nucleotides agree with TRBD2. Input material: peripheral blood. Here the CDR3 reads CASSLGSGGSNEQFF. For the CDR3, the DNA is TGTGCCAGCAGCTTAGGTAGCGGGGGGTCCAATGAGCAGTTCTTC.